A selection of T cell receptor beta chains follows, all from one sample in a study of molecular identifiers for immune sequencing clone quantification. TCRdb re-derived calls from the PCR reads in MiXCR, one entry per CDR3 protein. Of around 470,000 distinct CDR3 sequences listed, less than 30% are singletons. The sample consisted of naive CD8+ T cells from blood, with Jurkat cell RNA spiked in. The receptors shown here come from a human donor in good health. Some libraries in this study had Jurkat cell RNA spiked in. CDR3s include the opening cysteine and the closing phenylalanine or tryptophan. D genes are given only for firm matches. Size is stated for part of the rows, as once, few or many counts, or as a class when the clone is expanded.

cdr3_length: 14; clone_size: many; d_call: NA; j_call: TRBJ1-5; v_call: TRBV24-1; cdr3_aa: CATSDKASNQPQHF; cdr3_nt: TGTGCCACCAGTGATAAGGCTAGCAATCAGCCCCAGCATTTT
cdr3_length: 16; clone_size: NA; d_call: NA; j_call: TRBJ2-3; v_call: TRBV6-2/TRBV6-3; cdr3_aa: CASSYSDIPSTDTQYF; cdr3_nt: TGTGCCAGCAGTTACTCCGACATCCCCAGCACAGATACGCAGTATTTT
cdr3_length: 13; clone_size: NA; d_call: TRBD1; j_call: TRBJ1-3; v_call: TRBV30; cdr3_aa: CAWTRQGENTICF; cdr3_nt: TGTGCCTGGACCAGACAGGGTGAAAACACCATATGTTTT
cdr3_length: 10; clone_size: many; d_call: NA; j_call: TRBJ2-3; v_call: TRBV25-1; cdr3_aa: CASRGDTQYF; cdr3_nt: TGTGCAAGCCGGGGAGATACGCAGTATTTT
cdr3_length: 14; clone_size: few; d_call: NA; j_call: TRBJ2-7; v_call: TRBV19; cdr3_aa: CATTPEASSYEQYF; cdr3_nt: TGTGCCACCACCCCCGAGGCCAGCTCCTACGAGCAGTACTTC
cdr3_length: 14; clone_size: few; d_call: TRBD1; j_call: TRBJ2-7; v_call: TRBV13; cdr3_aa: CASSFRDRDHEQYF; cdr3_nt: TGTGCCAGCAGCTTCCGGGACAGGGACCACGAGCAGTACTTC
cdr3_length: 12; clone_size: NA; d_call: NA; j_call: TRBJ2-4; v_call: TRBV7-9; cdr3_aa: CASSSLENVQYF; cdr3_nt: TGTGCCAGCAGCTCGCTGGAAAACGTTCAGTACTTC
cdr3_length: 15; clone_size: many; d_call: TRBD2; j_call: TRBJ2-3; v_call: TRBV7-9; cdr3_aa: CASRTTSGAPDTQYF; cdr3_nt: TGTGCCAGCAGAACGACTAGCGGGGCGCCAGATACGCAGTATTTT
cdr3_length: 14; clone_size: NA; d_call: TRBD1; j_call: TRBJ2-2; v_call: TRBV6-5; cdr3_aa: CATAQGAGTWELFF; cdr3_nt: TGTGCCACCGCGCAGGGGGCAGGGACCTGGGAGCTGTTTTTT
cdr3_length: 14; clone_size: NA; d_call: NA; j_call: TRBJ2-7; v_call: TRBV20-1; cdr3_aa: CSARDSLAIYEQYF; cdr3_nt: TGCAGTGCTAGAGATTCGTTGGCGATCTACGAGCAGTACTTC
cdr3_length: 15; clone_size: few; d_call: NA; j_call: TRBJ2-1; v_call: TRBV4-3; cdr3_aa: CASSHARGRDFEQFF; cdr3_nt: TGCGCCAGCAGCCACGCTAGGGGGAGGGACTTTGAGCAGTTCTTC
cdr3_length: 15; clone_size: NA; d_call: NA; j_call: TRBJ1-2; v_call: TRBV13; cdr3_aa: CASSSEELTNYGYTF; cdr3_nt: TGTGCCAGCAGCTCCGAGGAACTCACCAACTATGGCTACACCTTC
cdr3_length: 15; clone_size: many; d_call: NA; j_call: TRBJ1-3; v_call: TRBV9; cdr3_aa: CASSVAGDSGNTIYF; cdr3_nt: TGTGCCAGCAGCGTAGCGGGGGATTCTGGAAACACCATATATTTT
cdr3_length: 15; clone_size: few; d_call: NA; j_call: TRBJ1-6; v_call: TRBV19; cdr3_aa: CASTETSSYNSPLHF; cdr3_nt: TGTGCCAGTACGGAAACGAGCTCCTATAATTCACCCCTCCACTTT
cdr3_length: 15; clone_size: few; d_call: NA; j_call: TRBJ1-1; v_call: TRBV5-4; cdr3_aa: CASSDKTAPNTEAFF; cdr3_nt: TGTGCCAGCAGCGATAAGACAGCCCCGAACACTGAAGCTTTCTTT
cdr3_length: 15; clone_size: NA; d_call: TRBD2; j_call: TRBJ2-7; v_call: TRBV9; cdr3_aa: CASSPQSGTSYEQYF; cdr3_nt: TGTGCCAGCAGCCCGCAATCCGGGACTAGCTACGAGCAGTACTTC
cdr3_length: 15; clone_size: many; d_call: NA; j_call: TRBJ1-5; v_call: TRBV18; cdr3_aa: CASSPTTGGNQPQHF; cdr3_nt: TGTGCCAGCAGCCCGACCACAGGTGGCAATCAGCCCCAGCATTTT
cdr3_length: 14; clone_size: NA; d_call: TRBD2; j_call: TRBJ2-5; v_call: TRBV7-2; cdr3_aa: CASSALAGLETQYF; cdr3_nt: TGTGCCAGCAGCGCCCTAGCGGGGTTAGAGACCCAGTACTTC
cdr3_length: 16; clone_size: many; d_call: NA; j_call: TRBJ2-6; v_call: TRBV27; cdr3_aa: CASSSYQGSGANVLTF; cdr3_nt: TGTGCCAGCAGTTCCTACCAGGGCTCTGGGGCCAACGTCCTGACTTTC
cdr3_length: 16; clone_size: few; d_call: TRBD2; j_call: TRBJ2-3; v_call: TRBV11-3; cdr3_aa: CASSKRYGGGTDTQYF; cdr3_nt: TGTGCCAGCAGTAAGCGGTACGGCGGGGGGACAGATACGCAGTATTTT
cdr3_length: 13; clone_size: NA; d_call: NA; j_call: TRBJ2-5; v_call: TRBV20-1; cdr3_aa: CSARETATETQYF; cdr3_nt: TGCAGTGCTAGAGAGACAGCGACTGAGACCCAGTACTTC
cdr3_length: 15; clone_size: many; d_call: TRBD1; j_call: TRBJ1-2; v_call: TRBV28; cdr3_aa: CASDDGQGANYGYTF; cdr3_nt: TGTGCCAGCGACGACGGACAGGGGGCTAACTATGGCTACACCTTC
cdr3_length: 14; clone_size: many; d_call: TRBD1; j_call: TRBJ2-7; v_call: TRBV29-1; cdr3_aa: CSVEGQGLPYEQYF; cdr3_nt: TGCAGCGTTGAAGGACAGGGGTTACCGTACGAGCAGTACTTC
cdr3_length: 12; clone_size: many; d_call: NA; j_call: TRBJ1-1; v_call: TRBV7-6; cdr3_aa: CASSSSKAEAFF; cdr3_nt: TGTGCCAGCAGCTCCAGTAAAGCTGAAGCTTTCTTT
cdr3_length: 15; clone_size: NA; d_call: NA; j_call: TRBJ2-7; v_call: TRBV7-9; cdr3_aa: CASSSGSLGPYEQYF; cdr3_nt: TGTGCCAGCAGCTCCGGGAGCCTGGGGCCCTACGAGCAGTACTTC
cdr3_length: 13; clone_size: NA; d_call: NA; j_call: TRBJ1-1; v_call: TRBV6-2/TRBV6-3; cdr3_aa: CASSYGKGTEAFF; cdr3_nt: TGTGCCAGCAGTTACGGTAAGGGAACTGAAGCTTTCTTT